One and the same sample provided the 16 T cell receptor beta chains below, sequenced in a study of shared clonotypes between healthy human individuals. Assay: immunoSEQ multiplex PCR; the TCRdb copy retains only in-frame clones and omits some. Of roughly 2.2 million clones in the sample, around 90% were seen once. Sequenced: naive CD4+ T cells from PBMCs. Subset reported: CD45RA+ positively selected. These receptors originate from a man aged 18 to 29 in good health. Some clones in this sample may be carry-over from other donors' samples.

Only a few counts were recorded for this clone. J is TRBJ2-1 and V is TRBV2; tentatively, D is TRBD2 (5 bases). This CDR3 spans 10 amino acids. CDR1 is SNHLY, CDR2 FYNNEI, per germline. Between the trimmed V and J ends, which lost 8 bases and 7 bases, there was a span of 6 bases. CDR3 protein: CASSGNEQFF. The CDR3 coding sequence is TGTGCCAGCTCGGGGAATGAGCAGTTCTTC.

This chain joins TRBV2 and TRBJ1-1, with D maybe TRBD1 (5 bases). The CDR3 is 16 amino acids. The ends were cut back, 7 bases at V and 4 bases at J, with 22 bases in the middle. Per the germline V gene, CDR1 is SNHLY and CDR2 is FYNNEI. This chain's CDR3 is CASTRGWGRGRTEAFF. The CDR3 coding sequence is TGTGCCAGCACCCGAGGTTGGGGACGGGGACGCACTGAAGCTTTCTTT. The complete variable domain, with remaining parts taken from reference TRBV2 and TRBJ1-1, reads EPEVTQTPSHQVTQMGQEVILRCVPISNHLYFYWYRQILGQKVEFLVSFYNNEISEKSEIFDDQFSVERPDGSNFTLKIRSTKLEDSAMYFCASTRGWGRGRTEAFFGQGTRLTVV.

The rearrangement links TRBV10-1 to TRBJ2-1; 10 bases match TRBD1. Trimming took 6 bases from V and 1 from J; bases not matched to a gene: 21. This CDR3 comprises 21 residues. CDR1 is WNHNN and CDR2 is SYGVQD in the germline V gene (reference sequence). This chain's CDR3 is CASSPKGTGDTARLSYNEQFF. The CDR3 DNA sequence: TGCGCCAGCAGCCCTAAAGGGACAGGGGACACGGCGAGGCTTTCCTACAATGAGCAGTTCTTC.

As for this clone: Other DNA sequences in the same sample also yield this CDR3. The rearrangement uses TRBV18 and TRBJ2-7; TRBD1 matches at 8 bases. The CDR3 runs to 13 residues. Per the germline V gene, CDR1 is KGHSH and CDR2 is LQKENI. The J segment lost 5 bases and the V segment lost 2 bases, leaving 2 bases of the junction unmatched. In nucleotides, the CDR3 is TGTGCCAGCTCACCAGGGACAGGCGACGAGCAGTACTTC. Protein sequence: CASSPGTGDEQYF.

This chain joins TRBV5-4 and TRBJ2-2, with 9 nucleotides matching TRBD2. Per germline, CDR1 SGHNT and CDR2 YYREEE (reference sequence). The CDR3 extends over 16 amino acids. J lost 5 bases, V lost 4 bases, and 9 bases had no gene match. CDR3: CASSGRAGGGTGELFF. The CDR3 coding sequence is TGTGCCAGCAGCGGACGAGCGGGAGGAGGTACCGGGGAGCTGTTTTTT.

In regard to this clone: The same CDR3 arises from other DNA sequences in this sample as well. V gene TRBV7-3 combines with J gene TRBJ2-7; 10 bases map to TRBD2. The germline gives CDR1 SGHTA, CDR2 FQGTGA. The CDR3 totals 16 residues. V dropped 5 bases and J dropped 3; count of bases not matched to a gene: 10. CDR3 protein: CASSLTRTSGNYEQYF. Here the CDR3 DNA reads TGTGCCAGCAGCCTCACGCGGACTAGCGGAAACTACGAGCAGTACTTC.

The J gene is TRBJ1-4, the V gene TRBV15, with 8 bases identical to TRBD1. This CDR3 has 16 residues. The germline V gene encodes CDR1 LNHNV and CDR2 YYDKDF (reference sequence). The ends lost 3 bases at V and 10 bases at J; junction bases unmatched: 13. The CDR3 protein is CATSRLEGGQGGKLFF. DNA of the CDR3: TGTGCCACCAGCAGGCTGGAAGGCGGACAGGGAGGAAAACTGTTTTTT.

The rearrangement links TRBV28 to TRBJ2-7; D uncertain. V dropped 3 bases and J dropped 3 bases, with 9 bases sitting between them. Germline loops: CDR1 MDHEN, CDR2 SYDVKM. The CDR3 covers 13 residues. CDR3 in amino acids: CASSFLGIYEQYF. CDR3 sequence (DNA): TGTGCCAGCAGTTTCTTAGGGATCTACGAGCAGTACTTC.

The gene calls are TRBV6-1 and TRBJ2-7; D is unclear. CDR3 size: 13 residues. The germline CDR1 and CDR2 sequences are MNHNS and SASEGT. V gave up 4 bases and J gave up 2 bases, with 9 bases separating them. The DNA of the CDR3 is TGTGCCAGCAGTGGACGGAACACCTACGAGCAGTACTTC. Encoded protein: CASSGRNTYEQYF.

The chain uses TRBV19 and TRBJ1-4; 8 bases align to TRBD1. CDR1 and CDR2 (germline): LNHDA, SQIVND (reference sequence). The V gene end was trimmed by 1 base and the J gene end by 11 bases; junction bases not matched to a gene: 3. The CDR3 runs 13 residues. This CDR3 reads CASSIVDREKLFF. As DNA, the CDR3 is TGTGCCAGTAGTATAGTGGACAGGGAGAAACTGTTTTTT.

The chain employs TRBV9 and TRBJ2-7; no clear D gene. Germline V gene data show CDR1 as SGDLS and CDR2 as YYNGEE. Trimming cost V 3 bases and J 6 bases, with 16 bases left between them. The CDR3 is 14 amino acids. The CDR3 DNA reads as TGTGCCAGCAGCGCCACGGGTCTGAATGGCGAGCAGTACTTC. Its protein is CASSATGLNGEQYF.

The chain has TRBV28 and TRBJ1-5; D is unclear. CDR1 and CDR2 from the germline V gene are MDHEN and SYDVKM. The CDR3 runs to 14 residues. Trimming removed 5 bases from V and 6 bases from J, with 14 bases in between. The CDR3 sequence is CASSPPIAAQPQHF. In nucleotides, the CDR3 is TGTGCCAGCAGTCCCCCAATAGCTGCTCAGCCCCAGCATTTT.

Concerning this clone: Other nucleotide sequences from this sample produce the same CDR3. The chain uses TRBV7-9 and TRBJ2-3, with D maybe TRBD1 (6 bases). In germline, CDR1 is SEHNR, CDR2 FQNEAQ (reference sequence). This CDR3 is 15 amino acids long. The V gene lost 1 base and the J gene lost 0 bases, with 8 bases spanning the gap. CDR3 loop: CASSLGQGSTDTQYF. In DNA, the CDR3 is TGTGCCAGCAGCTTAGGCCAGGGGAGCACAGATACGCAGTATTTT. The full variable domain, in which reference TRBV7-9 and TRBJ2-3 provide the parts outside the CDR3, is DTGVSQNPRHKITKRGQNVTFRCDPISEHNRLYWYRQTLGQGPEFLTYFQNEAQLEKSRLLSDRFSAERPKGSFSTLEIQRTEQGDSAMYLCASSLGQGSTDTQYFGPGTRLTVL.

In this sample, this clone turned up once. The V and J genes are TRBV7-9 and TRBJ2-6, with a tentative D call TRBD1 (6 bases). Germline V CDR1 and CDR2: SEHNR, FQNEAQ (reference sequence). With 2 bases removed from V and 0 bases from J, the gap between germline ends came to 17 bases. This CDR3 spans 19 amino acids. The CDR3 coding sequence is TGTGCCAGCAGCTTACTACCGGACAGAGCCATCTCTGGGGCCAACGTCCTGACTTTC. This gives the protein CASSLLPDRAISGANVLTF.

Notes on this clone: The same CDR3 arises from other DNA sequences in this sample as well. This sequence joins TRBV29-1 and TRBJ2-3; the D gene is possibly TRBD2 (5 bases). The CDR3 is 11 amino acids. The germline V and J ends were trimmed by 6 bases and 6 bases, with 10 bases remaining between them. Germline loops: CDR1 SQVTM, CDR2 ANQGSEA. The CDR3 nucleotides are TGCAGCGTCGGAGAGGGTGATACGCAGTATTTT. Protein product: CSVGEGDTQYF.

The CDR3 sequence is CASSSRDSSTDTQYF. The CDR3 DNA reads TGTGCCAGCAGCTCCCGGGACTCAAGCACAGATACGCAGTATTTT. The chain combines TRBV5-4 with TRBJ2-3, with a possible D match to TRBD2 (6 bases). The CDR3 is made up of 15 amino acids. V was clipped by 3 bases and J by 0 bases, with 11 bases between them. The germline CDR1 and CDR2 sequences are SGHNT and YYREEE (reference sequence).